This record covers a single T cell receptor (beta chain). The target antigen is unknown. At one boundary the junction diverges from the germline segment, which might be a read error. The data were taken from a study of beta chain features in type 1 diabetes. Findings of the study overall: In every one of the four CD4+ subsets, TCRB CDR3s were moderately but significantly shorter in Type 1 diabetes patients.

The CDR3 consists of 17 residues. Looked up from germline, CDR1 is LGHNT and CDR2 is FRNRAP. Isolated RNA was reverse transcribed in full, so expressed TCRB transcripts were sequenced. Sequencing was performed with immunoSEQ multiplex PCR; in TCRdb, only in-frame clones are kept and a portion is missing. This table has approximately 120,000 clones, around 40% appearing once. The authors took one heparinised blood draw, averaging about 116 mL, from each donor. Each of the CD4+ naive, central memory, regulatory and stem cell-like memory populations was sorted via CD45RO/CCR7/CD25/CD127/CD95/CD27. This TCR derives from a woman younger than 30 in good health. Specimen: stem cell memory CD4+ T cells from blood. The chain employs TRBV12-5 and TRBJ1-1, with TRBD1 matching over 9 bases. The CDR3 loop reads CASGLVRTGAFNTEVFF. The CDR3 DNA reads TGTGCTAGTGGTTTGGTACGGACAGGGGCGTTTAACACTGAAGTTTTCTTT.